Each of the 27 T cell receptor beta chains below was sequenced from the same sample in a study of cytomegalovirus exposure and HLA in healthy donors. The data were produced by immunoSEQ multiplex PCR, yet TCRdb's version contains in-frame clones alone and is incomplete. The table records fewer than 250,000 clones, about 87% of them present only once. Specimen: PBMCs. These receptor sequences come from a man younger than 35 in good health and CMV-seronegative.

Only a few counts were recorded for this clone. The genes are TRBV7-8 and TRBJ1-3; 8 bases fit TRBD1. CDR3 length: 15 residues. Germline CDR1 SGHVS, CDR2 FQNEAQ. Trimming cost V 4 bases and J 3 bases; bases outside gene matches: 5. The DNA of the CDR3 is TGTGCCAGCAGCTCCCAGGGGGCAGGTGGAAACACCATATATTTT. Translated, it gives CASSSQGAGGNTIYF.

The chain combines TRBV5-4 with TRBJ2-5; TRBD2 might be the D (6 bases). Trimming left V 0 bases short and J 5 bases short, with 8 bases between. The length of the CDR3 is 13 residues. Germline CDR1 and CDR2: SGHNT and YYREEE (reference sequence). CDR3 region: CASSLASGETQYF. CDR3 bases: TGTGCCAGCAGCTTGGCCAGCGGGGAGACCCAGTACTTC.

The chain joins TRBV6-1 to TRBJ2-4; TRBD1 aligns across 9 bases. V was clipped by 1 base and J by 1 base; unmatched bases: 5. Germline loops: CDR1 MNHNS, CDR2 SASEGT. The CDR3 runs to 17 residues. The CDR3 DNA follows: TGTGCCAGCAGTGAAGGGACAGGGGCTCTGGCCAAAAACATTCAGTACTTC. Translation: CASSEGTGALAKNIQYF.

This chain links TRBV5-1 with TRBJ2-3; a weak D match, TRBD1 (5 bases). Trimming took 0 bases from V and 4 from J, leaving 12 bases between them. Germline V gene data show CDR1 as SGHRS and CDR2 as YFSETQ. The CDR3 is 15 amino acids. The CDR3 sequence: CASSLAAGRSDTQYF. DNA for the CDR3: TGCGCCAGCAGCTTGGCGGCAGGGCGGTCAGATACGCAGTATTTT. The full variable domain, rest sourced from reference TRBV5-1 and TRBJ2-3, is KAGVTQTPRYLIKTRGQQVTLSCSPISGHRSVSWYQQTPGQGLQFLFEYFSETQRNKGNFPGRFSGRQFSNSRSEMNVSTLELGDSALYLCASSLAAGRSDTQYFGPGTRLTVL.

With respect to this clone: The same CDR3 is also encoded by other DNA sequences in this sample. The chain uses TRBV27 and TRBJ2-7, with D possibly being TRBD2 (5 bases). The CDR3 consists of 12 residues. V was cut by 2 bases and J by 3 bases, with 5 bases left in between. The germline V gene has CDR1 MNHEY and CDR2 SMNVEV (reference sequence). The chain's CDR3 is CASSLAGYEQYF. CDR3 in DNA: TGTGCCAGCAGTTTAGCGGGCTACGAGCAGTACTTC.

The CDR3 here is CASSIQGPFYEQYF. Written as DNA, the CDR3 is TGTGCCAGCAGTATACAGGGGCCTTTCTACGAGCAGTACTTC. V usage is TRBV6-5 and J usage is TRBJ2-7; 7 positions match TRBD1. Germline trimming cut 5 bases from V and 3 bases from J; bases unmatched to any gene: 7. The CDR3 covers 14 residues. The germline V gene has CDR1 MNHEY and CDR2 SVGAGI.

V and J are TRBV19 and TRBJ2-7, with 8 bases aligning to TRBD1. Germline-derived CDR1 and CDR2 are LNHDA and SQIVND (reference sequence). V dropped 1 base and J dropped 6; count of bases not matched to a gene: 17. This CDR3 comprises 18 residues. The CDR3 protein is CASSIGRTGWPRSAEQYF. The CDR3 DNA sequence: TGTGCCAGTAGTATAGGAAGGACAGGGTGGCCGCGGAGTGCCGAGCAGTACTTC.

The V gene is TRBV4-3, the J gene TRBJ2-2; 13 nucleotides line up with TRBD2. Germline V gives CDR1 LGHNA, CDR2 YSLEER. V dropped 3 bases and J dropped 5; count of bases not matched to a gene: 3. The CDR3 contains 16 residues. CDR3 in amino acids: CASSQEGLAGTGELFF. Here the CDR3 DNA reads TGCGCCAGCAGCCAGGAGGGACTAGCGGGGACCGGGGAGCTGTTTTTT.

The chain links TRBV28 to TRBJ2-1; D remains ambiguous. V was pared by 3 bases and J by 5 bases, with 5 bases between. Per the germline V gene, CDR1 is MDHEN and CDR2 is SYDVKM. This CDR3 contains 12 residues. In DNA, the CDR3 is TGTGCCAGCAGTTTCTCTAACAATGAGCAGTTCTTC. Translation: CASSFSNNEQFF. Variable domain in full (rest from reference TRBV28 and TRBJ2-1): DVKVTQSSRYLVKRTGEKVFLECVQDMDHENMFWYRQDPGLGLRLIYFSYDVKMKEKGDIPEGYSVSREKKERFSLILESASTNQTSMYLCASSFSNNEQFFGPGTRLTVL.

For the CDR3, the DNA is TGCGCCAGCAGCCAACCCCGGACAGACACCGGGGAGCTGTTTTTT. Its protein is CASSQPRTDTGELFF. This chain joins TRBV4-1 and TRBJ2-2; tentative D call: TRBD1 (6 bases). Per germline, CDR1 MGHRA and CDR2 YSYEKL. V dropped 2 bases and J dropped 3 bases, with 10 bases sitting between them. The CDR3 runs 15 residues.

The gene calls are TRBV5-4 and TRBJ1-2; possibly TRBD1 for D (5 bases). Trimming stripped 0 bases from V and 2 bases from J, with 11 bases between. CDR1 and CDR2 from the germline V gene are SGHNT and YYREEE (reference sequence). CDR3 length: 15 amino acids. The CDR3 loop reads CASSLVQELNYGYTF. The CDR3 DNA sequence: TGTGCCAGCAGCTTGGTACAGGAATTAAACTATGGCTACACCTTC.

The rearrangement uses TRBV7-9 and TRBJ2-7; 13 nucleotides align to TRBD2. CDR3 length equals 16 residues. Looked up from germline, CDR1 is SEHNR and CDR2 is FQNEAQ (reference sequence). The ends lost 4 bases at V and 5 bases at J; junction bases unmatched: 8. The CDR3 DNA sequence: TGTGCCAGCAGCTACGGACTAGCGGGAGAAAGGGACGAGCAGTACTTC. This codes for CASSYGLAGERDEQYF. Full variable domain (remainder filled in from reference TRBV7-9 and TRBJ2-7): DTGVSQNPRHKITKRGQNVTFRCDPISEHNRLYWYRQTLGQGPEFLTYFQNEAQLEKSRLLSDRFSAERPKGSFSTLEIQRTEQGDSAMYLCASSYGLAGERDEQYFGPGTRLTVT.

This clone was seen a single time. CDR3 nucleotides: TGTGCCAGCAGCTCACCGGGACAGGGGGCGAACACTGAAGCTTTCTTT. Residues: CASSSPGQGANTEAFF. This sequence joins TRBV9 and TRBJ1-1; 12 nucleotides line up with TRBD1. This CDR3 has 16 residues. V lost 4 bases and J lost 1; bases outside the gene matches: 5. Germline CDR1 is SGDLS and CDR2 is YYNGEE.

The V and J genes are TRBV7-2 and TRBJ1-4; 10 positions match TRBD1. The germline gives CDR1 SGHTA, CDR2 FQGNSA. V lost 4 bases and J lost 8; bases outside the gene matches: 7. This CDR3 is built from 15 residues. Here the CDR3 DNA reads TGTGCCAGCAGCTGGGTCGGGGGACAGGGGGAAAAACTGTTTTTT. This translates into CASSWVGGQGEKLFF.

The genes are TRBV2 and TRBJ2-3, with TRBD1 matching 12 bases. CDR3 size: 15 residues. Germline values: CDR1 SNHLY, CDR2 FYNNEI. The V segment lost 5 bases and the J segment 5 bases; nucleotides outside the gene matches: 5. CDR3 amino acids: CASSRDRGQGDTQYF. The CDR3 region has the DNA TGTGCCAGCAGTCGGGACAGGGGGCAGGGAGATACGCAGTATTTT.

The chain recombines TRBV7-9 with TRBJ2-7, with D possibly matching TRBD1 (5 bases). There are 12 residues in the CDR3. With 4 bases removed from V and 7 bases from J, the gap between germline ends came to 11 bases. CDR1 is SEHNR, CDR2 FQNEAQ, per germline (reference sequence). CDR3 amino acids: CASSWGLKEQYF. The CDR3 DNA reads TGTGCCAGCAGCTGGGGCCTTAAGGAGCAGTACTTC.

The rearrangement uses TRBV29-1 and TRBJ2-1; 7 nucleotides match TRBD2. Trimming at V came to 7 bases and at J to 4 bases, leaving 1 base not matched to a gene. The CDR3 is made up of 11 amino acids. CDR1 is SQVTM and CDR2 is ANQGSEA in the germline V gene. CDR3 protein: CSGGGYNEQFF. DNA of the CDR3: TGCAGCGGCGGGGGTTACAATGAGCAGTTCTTC.

The chain is built from TRBV18 and TRBJ2-7, with D tentatively TRBD1 or TRBD2 (7 bases each). The V end lost 4 bases, the J end lost 3 bases, and 16 bases lay between the germline ends. From germline, CDR1 is KGHSH and CDR2 LQKENI. The CDR3 runs 15 residues. CDR3 DNA sequence: TGTGCCAGCTCACTACCAGGGGGGGGTCTCTACGAGCAGTACTTC. It translates to CASSLPGGGLYEQYF. Supplemented by reference TRBV18 and TRBJ2-7, the full variable domain reads NAGVMQNPRHLVRRRGQEARLRCSPMKGHSHVYWYRQLPEEGLKFMVYLQKENIIDESGMPKERFSAEFPKEGPSILRIQQVVRGDSAAYFCASSLPGGGLYEQYFGPGTRLTVT.

The V gene is TRBV9, the J gene TRBJ2-2; possible D gene TRBD2, 7 bases. The V gene lost 7 bases and the J gene lost 5 bases, with 15 bases spanning the gap. Germline values: CDR1 SGDLS, CDR2 YYNGEE. CDR3 size: 14 residues. CDR3 amino acids: CASQGGGQTGELFF. The CDR3 DNA follows: TGTGCCAGCCAAGGCGGGGGCCAAACCGGGGAGCTGTTTTTT.

This chain connects TRBV7-2 to TRBJ2-7; perhaps TRBD2 as D (5 bases). The germline V gene has CDR1 SGHTA and CDR2 FQGNSA. The CDR3 sequence is 14 residues long. V lost 1 base, J lost 0 bases, and 7 bases lay in between. The CDR3 DNA sequence: TGTGCCAGCAGCTTAGGGACTGACTCCTACGAGCAGTACTTC. This sequence encodes CASSLGTDSYEQYF.

V usage is TRBV2 and J usage is TRBJ2-5, with TRBD1 matching over 8 bases. Trimming removed 8 bases from V and 4 bases from J; junction bases left unmatched: 6. Per germline, CDR1 SNHLY and CDR2 FYNNEI. The CDR3 runs to 13 residues. This CDR3 is CASRTGSAETQYF. For the CDR3, the DNA is TGTGCCAGCCGGACAGGGTCTGCAGAGACCCAGTACTTC. The whole variable domain, filled in from reference TRBV2 and TRBJ2-5, reads EPEVTQTPSHQVTQMGQEVILRCVPISNHLYFYWYRQILGQKVEFLVSFYNNEISEKSEIFDDQFSVERPDGSNFTLKIRSTKLEDSAMYFCASRTGSAETQYFGPGTRLLVL.

This sequence joins TRBV7-2 and TRBJ2-5; no reliable D call. CDR1 and CDR2 (germline): SGHTA, FQGNSA. Trimming left V 1 base short and J 2 bases short, with 5 bases between. The CDR3 runs to 13 residues. In DNA form, the CDR3 reads TGTGCCAGCAGCTTAGGTCGTCAAGAGACCCAGTACTTC. It yields the protein CASSLGRQETQYF.

This chain joins TRBV28 and TRBJ2-5; D perhaps matches TRBD2 (5 bases). The CDR3 is 13 amino acids. V was trimmed by 5 bases and J by 5 bases, leaving 12 bases between them. Looked up from germline, CDR1 is MDHEN and CDR2 is SYDVKM. The CDR3 reads CASSPGGRETQYF. The CDR3 DNA sequence: TGTGCCAGCAGTCCTGGAGGCCGGGAGACCCAGTACTTC.

The chain couples TRBV19 to TRBJ1-5; a weak D match, TRBD1 (5 bases). CDR3 length: 14 residues. The V end lost 3 bases, the J end lost 7 bases, and 13 bases lay between the germline ends. Germline V gives CDR1 LNHDA, CDR2 SQIVND (reference sequence). For the CDR3, the DNA is TGTGCCAGTAGTATCTTCGGAGGGGACCAGCCCCAGCATTTT. This translates into CASSIFGGDQPQHF.

The J gene is TRBJ2-1, the V gene TRBV2, with TRBD2 matching over 11 bases. CDR3 size: 15 residues. V lost 9 bases to trimming and J lost 7 bases; unmatched junction nucleotides: 11. Germline V gene data show CDR1 as SNHLY and CDR2 as FYNNEI. The CDR3 is CASQLMTSGTNEQFF. The CDR3, as DNA: TGTGCCAGTCAACTCATGACTAGCGGGACGAATGAGCAGTTCTTC.

V gene TRBV5-6 combines with J gene TRBJ1-4; maybe TRBD1 (6 bases). This CDR3 has 17 residues. From germline, CDR1 is SGHDT and CDR2 YYEEEE. V shed 4 bases and J shed 0 bases, with 16 bases lying between them. This chain's CDR3 is CASSLNGGPTTNEKLFF. The CDR3 DNA sequence: TGTGCCAGCAGCCTAAACGGGGGGCCAACAACTAATGAAAAACTGTTTTTT.

The V and J genes are TRBV28 and TRBJ1-2; a possible D gene is TRBD1 (6 bases). The CDR3 loop spans 12 amino acids. Trimming stripped 8 bases from V and 4 bases from J, with 11 bases between. CDR1 and CDR2 (germline): MDHEN, SYDVKM. The CDR3 reads CASGGGSYGYTF. Written as DNA, the CDR3 is TGTGCCAGCGGGGGCGGCTCCTATGGCTACACCTTC.